This entry describes one T cell receptor (beta chain). Its target antigen remains unknown. No much larger clonotype is one base removed from it; base qualities were not supplied. This sample is part of a study of T cells in narcolepsy (dated by TCRdb to 2016 to 2019). In the study overall: Patients with narcolepsy type 1 or type 2 (NT1, NT2) were enrolled in the study together with healthy control donors. Autoreactive T cells targeting hypocretin neuron self-antigens (hypocretin, TRIB2) were sought in narcolepsy patients, and TCR Vbeta sequencing was used to track clonotypes in blood and CSF.

Libraries were constructed by the immunoSEQ multiplex PCR assay. TCRdb limited this immuneACCESS table to in-frame rearrangements with V and J called. A share of clones is missing; checked studies link under half to unresolved V genes, and the rest is unexplained. Recorded for this sample are around 25,000 clones; roughly 80% of them occurred a single time. The ten largest clones represent about 0.69% of the sample. For TCR Vbeta sequencing, memory CD4+ T cells were sorted ex vivo from the peripheral blood of narcolepsy patients and healthy controls. CDR1 and CDR2 are read off the germline V gene as MRHNA and SNTAGT. The CDR3 spans 12 residues, from the cysteine through the phenylalanine. Just the 36-base CDR3 DNA is kept, in frame starting at base 1. Cut back by 7 bases and 4 bases, the V and J ends lie 10 bases apart. The research as a whole found: Numbers of sequenced blood memory CD4+ clonotypes were comparable, averaging about 40,000 in patients and more than 30,000 in controls. Some blood memory CD4+ repertoires from patients and controls contained no sequences matching autoreactive T cell clones. In plots comparing CSF and blood CD4+ T cell clonotypes from the same patient, HCRT-specific and TRIB2-specific autoreactive clonotypes were highlighted. Autoreactive clonotypes were reported to be detected serially in the blood of the same patients and of different patients, but not in the blood of healthy controls.

Sequenced input: CD45RA- memory CD4+ T cells from PBMCs. Sample cell subset or site, as interpreted from the label and publication: memory T cells sorted ex vivo from peripheral blood. The sequence links TRBV6-4 to TRBJ1-2; possibly the D gene is TRBD1, per 5 matching bases. The clonotype originates from a human donor with narcolepsy. The CDR3: CASTRQSYGYTF. The DNA reads as follows: TGTGCCAGCACCAGACAGAGCTATGGCTACACCTTC.